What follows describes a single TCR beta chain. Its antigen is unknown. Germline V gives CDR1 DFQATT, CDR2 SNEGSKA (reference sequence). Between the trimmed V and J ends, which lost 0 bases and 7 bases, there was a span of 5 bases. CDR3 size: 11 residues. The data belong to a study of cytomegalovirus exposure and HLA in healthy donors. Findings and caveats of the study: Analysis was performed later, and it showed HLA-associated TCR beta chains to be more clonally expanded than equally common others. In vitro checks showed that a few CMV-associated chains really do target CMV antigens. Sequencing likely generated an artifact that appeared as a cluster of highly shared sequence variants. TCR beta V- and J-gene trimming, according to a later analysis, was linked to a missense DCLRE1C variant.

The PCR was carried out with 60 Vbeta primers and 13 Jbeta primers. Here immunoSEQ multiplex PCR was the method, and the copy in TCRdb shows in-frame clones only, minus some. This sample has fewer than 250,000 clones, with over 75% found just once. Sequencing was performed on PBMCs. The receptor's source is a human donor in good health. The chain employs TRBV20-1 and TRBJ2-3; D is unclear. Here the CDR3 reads CSARERNTQYF. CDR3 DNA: TGCAGTGCTAGAGAGAGGAATACGCAGTATTTT.